Listed below are T cell receptor beta chains from one sample, sequenced in a study of CD8 T cells in Susac syndrome. TCRdb re-called the immunoSEQ multiplex PCR reads with MiXCR, one entry per CDR3 protein. This sample yields about 400,000 distinct CDR3 sequences, of which more than 80% are seen a single time; about 0.12% belongs to the top ten. Specimen: CD8+ T cells from PBMCs. The receptor set was obtained from a human donor with multiple sclerosis. The CDR3 runs from the conserved cysteine through the conserved F or W. A D gene is named only where the DNA matches it firmly. A row's size may be missing; if present it is once, few, many or a size class.

abundance	v_gene	d_gene	j_gene	CDR3nt	CDR3aa
-	TRBV6-1	-	TRBJ1-1	TGTGCCAGCAGTGTTTTCCGGGACACGCCGAACACTGAAGCTTTCTTT	CASSVFRDTPNTEAFF
many	TRBV11-2	TRBD2	TRBJ2-1	TGTGCCAGCAGCCCGACTAGCGGGAGGGTAAATGAGCAGTTCTTC	CASSPTSGRVNEQFF
-	TRBV4-1	TRBD2	TRBJ2-7	TGCGCCAGCAGCCAAGGGTTTGGGGGAGGGCTTTTCCCGGACGAGCAGTACTTC	CASSQGFGGGLFPDEQYF
-	TRBV5-1	-	TRBJ1-1	TGCGCCAGCAGCCTGACGGGACCCGGATCGGGCACTGAAGCTTTCTTT	CASSLTGPGSGTEAFF
-	TRBV6-1	TRBD2	TRBJ2-1	TGTGCCAGCAGGGCCGGGACTAGCGGGAGTTACAATGAGCAGTTCTTC	CASRAGTSGSYNEQFF
-	TRBV15	TRBD1	TRBJ2-1	TGTGCCACCAGCAGAGAGGGACAGGGGTGGGAGCAGTTCTTC	CATSREGQGWEQFF
-	TRBV27	TRBD2	TRBJ2-3	TGTGCCAGCAGTTTGACGGGGGGGACCACTTATACGCAGTATTTT	CASSLTGGTTYTQYF
-	TRBV12-3/TRBV12-4	-	TRBJ2-3	TGTGCCAGCAGTTTTTACCGGGAAACAGATACGCAGTATTTT	CASSFYRETDTQYF
-	TRBV28	TRBD1	TRBJ1-1	TGTGCCAGCAGTTTACCCCCCCGGACAGGGATCACTGAAGCTTTCTTT	CASSLPPRTGITEAFF
-	TRBV14	TRBD1	TRBJ1-5	TGTGCCAGCAGCCCCAAAAGAACAGGGGAAAGTAGTGTGAGTAGCAATCAGCCCCAGCATTTT	CASSPKRTGESSVSSNQPQHF
few	TRBV6-2/TRBV6-3	-	TRBJ2-7	TGTGCCAGCAGTTCCATAACGATACAGGTCCTCTACGAGCAGTACTTC	CASSSITIQVLYEQYF
few	TRBV11-2	TRBD1	TRBJ2-7	TGTGCCAGTGCTCCGGGACAGGGTTACGAGCAGTACTTC	CASAPGQGYEQYF
-	TRBV12-3/TRBV12-4	-	TRBJ2-4	TGTGCCAGCAGTTCCCGGCAGGTAGCCAAAAACATTCAGTACTTC	CASSSRQVAKNIQYF
-	TRBV5-1	-	TRBJ2-3	TGCGCCAGCAGCTTGGAGAGTCTCACAGATACGCAGTATTTT	CASSLESLTDTQYF
-	TRBV10-3	TRBD1	TRBJ1-2	TGTGCCATCAGGAACACAGGGGAGCTCTATGGCTGCACCTTC	CAIRNTGELYGCTF
-	TRBV27	TRBD1	TRBJ2-7	TGTGCCAGCAGTTTATCGGACAGGGGGCACGAGCAGTACTTC	CASSLSDRGHEQYF
few	TRBV15	TRBD1	TRBJ1-6	TGTGCCACCAGCAGAGATAAGGGGGCTAATTCACCCCTCCACTTT	CATSRDKGANSPLHF
-	TRBV6-5	TRBD1	TRBJ1-5	TGTGCCAGCAGTTCCGGACAGGGGGATCTTAGCAATCAGCCCCAGCATTTT	CASSSGQGDLSNQPQHF
-	TRBV6-5	-	TRBJ2-1	TGTGCCAGCAGTTACTCGAGTCAGGGGAGGAACAATGAGCAGTTCTTC	CASSYSSQGRNNEQFF
-	TRBV7-9	-	TRBJ1-1	TGTGCCAGCAGCTTCTCAGGAGAGACTGAAGCTTTCTTT	CASSFSGETEAFF
-	TRBV20-1	-	TRBJ2-7	TGCAGTGCTGAGCCGACGGGGAACTACGAGCAGTACTTC	CSAEPTGNYEQYF
-	TRBV2	-	TRBJ2-3	TGTGCCAGCGGATGGGACAACACAGATACGCAGTATTTT	CASGWDNTDTQYF
-	TRBV27	TRBD1	TRBJ2-4	TGTGCCAGCAGTCCCGGGACAGGAAACATTCAGTACTTC	CASSPGTGNIQYF
-	TRBV6-2/TRBV6-3	TRBD1	TRBJ1-1	TGTGCCAGCAGTCCCAACAGGGGTGTATCTGAAGCTTTCTTT	CASSPNRGVSEAFF
-	TRBV23-1	-	TRBJ1-2	TGCGCCAGTTCCCACACCAGGGACGTCAACTATGGCTACACCTTC	CASSHTRDVNYGYTF
-	TRBV20-1	TRBD2	TRBJ2-7	TGCAGTGCTAGAGCTGGGACTAGCGGGACCCAACTATTC	CSARAGTSGTQLF
-	TRBV5-1	-	TRBJ2-2	TGCGCCAGCAGCTTGTGGGCAGAGAACACCGGGGAGCCGTTTTTT	CASSLWAENTGEPFF
-	TRBV7-6	-	TRBJ2-7	TGTGCCAGCAGCTTAGCCCCCGACTTCCTCGTCGACGAGCAGTACTTC	CASSLAPDFLVDEQYF
-	TRBV6-5	TRBD1	TRBJ1-2	TGTGCCAGCAGTAACAGGGGGAAGCTTGCCTCTAACTATGGCTACACCTTC	CASSNRGKLASNYGYTF
once	TRBV29-1	-	TRBJ2-7	TGCAGCGTGGAGCTTGGGACGGAGTTTTACGAGCAGTACTTC	CSVELGTEFYEQYF
-	TRBV6-1	-	TRBJ1-1	TGTGCCAGCAGTCAGGGGACCCGGCAAGCTTTCTTT	CASSQGTRQAFF
-	TRBV11-2	TRBD2	TRBJ2-5	TGTGCCAGCAGCCACCCTTCGACTAGCGGGATAGAGACCCAGTACTTC	CASSHPSTSGIETQYF
-	TRBV11-3	-	TRBJ2-2	TGTGCCAGCAGTCGACTCGGGGAAAACACCGGGGAGCTGTTTTTT	CASSRLGENTGELFF
-	TRBV5-4	TRBD2	TRBJ2-7	TGTGCCAGCAGCTATTCGGGACTAGCAAGCTCCTACGAGCAGTACTTC	CASSYSGLASSYEQYF
-	TRBV24-1	TRBD1	TRBJ1-5	TGTGCCACCAGTGCCGGGACAGGAAGCAATCAGCCCCAGCATTTT	CATSAGTGSNQPQHF
once	TRBV3-1	-	TRBJ1-2	TGTGCCAGCAGCCCAGACAGATCTGCCTATGGCTACACCTTC	CASSPDRSAYGYTF
few	TRBV6-5	TRBD1	TRBJ1-1	TGTGCCAGCAGTTACATTTCCGGGACAGACATGTGGGCAGCTTTCTTT	CASSYISGTDMWAAFF
-	TRBV27	-	TRBJ1-1	TGTGCCAGCGGCCCGGGACCCTACGTCGCTGAAGCTTTCTTT	CASGPGPYVAEAFF
-	TRBV19	TRBD2	TRBJ2-7	TGTGCCAGTAGTATAGATGCGAGGCGGGAGGGCTCCTACGAGCAGTACTTC	CASSIDARREGSYEQYF